This TCR beta chain comes out of a study of control samples from healthy donors and cancer patients. Method: immunoSEQ multiplex PCR; TCRdb's copy keeps in-frame clones and lacks some. The data hold 110,000 to 150,000 clones, with about nine tenths observed a single time. The clonotype was recovered from a man younger than 40 in good health. Sequenced input: blood.

The chain's CDR3 is CASSLYYSNQPQHF. DNA of the CDR3: TGTGCCAGCAGCTTATACTACAGCAATCAGCCCCAGCATTTT. The V gene is TRBV7-2, the J gene TRBJ1-5; no definite D call. The CDR3 covers 14 residues. Trimming took 2 bases from V and 1 from J, leaving 6 bases between them. Germline assignment: CDR1 SGHTA and CDR2 FQGNSA.